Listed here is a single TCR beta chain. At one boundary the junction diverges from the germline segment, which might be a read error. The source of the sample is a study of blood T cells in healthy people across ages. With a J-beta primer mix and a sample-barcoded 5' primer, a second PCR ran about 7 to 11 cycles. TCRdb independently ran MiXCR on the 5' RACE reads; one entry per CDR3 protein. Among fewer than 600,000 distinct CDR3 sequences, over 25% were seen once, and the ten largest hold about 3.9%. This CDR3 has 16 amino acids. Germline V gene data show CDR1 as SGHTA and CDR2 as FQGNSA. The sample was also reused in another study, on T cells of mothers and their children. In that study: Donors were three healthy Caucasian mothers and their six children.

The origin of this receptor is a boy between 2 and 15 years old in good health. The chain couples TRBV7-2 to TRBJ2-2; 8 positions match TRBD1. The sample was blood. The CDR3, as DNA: TGTGCCGGCAGCATCCCCGGGACAGGGAACACCGGGGAGCTGTTTTTT. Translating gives CAGSIPGTGNTGELFF. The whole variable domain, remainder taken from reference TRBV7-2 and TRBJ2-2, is GAGVSQSPSNKVTEKGKDVELRCDPISGHTALYWYRQSLGQGLEFLIYFQGNSAPDKSGLPSDRFSAERTGGSVSTLTIQRTQQEDSAVYLCAGSIPGTGNTGELFFGEGSRLTVL.